This T cell receptor beta chain was identified during a study of blood T cells in healthy people across ages. It was ten milliliters of peripheral blood that were drawn from each donor. This clonotype turned up a few times. Then a second PCR, running about 7 to 11 cycles, was carried out with a sample-barcoded 5' primer and a J-beta primer mix. Through a template-switch adaptor with 12 random nucleotides, each cDNA molecule received a tag. TCRdb called the 5' RACE reads again in MiXCR, with one record for every CDR3 protein. The repertoire has roughly 800,000 distinct CDR3 sequences, around a quarter of them found once; the top ten carry 8% to 10%. The germline CDR1 and CDR2 sequences are SGHVS and FQNEAQ. Trimming at V came to 2 bases and at J to 4 bases, leaving 10 bases not matched to a gene. The CDR3 consists of 16 residues. These data also formed part of another study, on T cells of mothers and their children. This second study notes: Slightly higher overlap, not significant, was seen in related mother-child pairs than in unrelated pairs.

V is TRBV7-8 and J is TRBJ2-7; 8 bases fit TRBD1. This clonotype originated in a boy between 10 and 17 years old in good health. Sequenced sample: blood. Written as DNA, the CDR3 is TGTGCCAGCAGCTTACTGGTGGTGGACAGGGTATACGAGCAGTACTTC. This translates into CASSLLVVDRVYEQYF.